Below are 22 T cell receptor beta chains sequenced from a single sample in a study of regulatory T cells in long-lasting Graves disease. The sample's time point: persistent/refractory GD, antithyroid drugs over 5 years with positive TRAb. Generation of the TCR library employed RNA extracted from PBMCs. According to the study, TCR beta libraries were built with iRepertoire HTBI primers and CDR3-region Arm-PCR. Each CDR3 protein is one row after TCRdb ran MiXCR on the multiplex PCR reads. The table has 450,000 or so distinct CDR3 sequences, 22% seen once. This specimen was peripheral blood mononuclear cells (PBMCs), taken when the disease was refractory, from a patient treated with antithyroid drugs. All receptors come from a female donor with Graves disease.

This clonotype was seen a few times. V gene TRBV7-2 combines with J gene TRBJ1-5; D unresolved. Germline CDR1 is SGHTA and CDR2 is FQGNSA. The CDR3 consists of 13 residues. The V end was cut by 3 bases, the J end by 5 bases, with 8 bases between. CDR3 bases: TGTGCCAGCAGCTTCGGAAATGATCAGCCCCAGCATTTT. Translation gives CASSFGNDQPQHF. The whole variable domain, filled in from reference TRBV7-2 and TRBJ1-5, reads GAGVSQSPSNKVTEKGKDVELRCDPISGHTALYWYRQSLGQGLEFLIYFQGNSAPDKSGLPSDRFSAERTGGSVSTLTIQRTQQEDSAVYLCASSFGNDQPQHFGDGTRLSIL.

This clonotype was seen only a few times. V and J are TRBV20-1 and TRBJ1-2, with 9 positions matching TRBD1. This CDR3 comprises 15 residues. The J segment lost 7 bases and the V segment lost 4 bases, leaving 13 bases of the junction unmatched. Germline lookup yields CDR1 DFQATT and CDR2 SNEGSKA (reference sequence). CDR3 region: CSATGTGWVVSGYTF. The CDR3 DNA sequence: TGCAGTGCTACCGGGACAGGGTGGGTTGTGAGTGGCTACACCTTC.

The chain joins TRBV9 to TRBJ1-4, with a tentative D call TRBD1 (5 bases). The V end was cut by 4 bases, the J end by 7 bases, with 20 bases between. The CDR3 extends over 16 amino acids. Germline V gene lookup returns CDR1 SGDLS and CDR2 YYNGEE. The CDR3 DNA sequence: TGTGCCAGCAGCTCTCAGGGCGAACCGGGTGGTGAAAAACTGTTTTTT. Protein sequence: CASSSQGEPGGEKLFF.

V and J are TRBV5-1 and TRBJ2-5; D unresolved. CDR1 and CDR2 from the germline V gene are SGHRS and YFSETQ. This CDR3 has 14 amino acids. The V and J ends lost 1 base and 5 bases respectively, with 12 bases between them. The CDR3 nucleotides are TGCGCCAGCAGCTTGACTGGAACCTGGGAGACCCAGTACTTC. Amino acids: CASSLTGTWETQYF.

The chain carries TRBV28 and TRBJ1-5, with TRBD1 identical over 7 bases. This CDR3 contains 15 residues. The germline V gene encodes CDR1 MDHEN and CDR2 SYDVKM. V shed 5 bases and J 1 base; nucleotides not matched to a gene: 5. The CDR3 region has the DNA TGTGCCAGCAGTCCCTTGACAGGGAGCAATCAGCCCCAGCATTTT. The encoded protein is CASSPLTGSNQPQHF.

This chain connects TRBV6-2 or TRBV6-3 to TRBJ1-1; D remains unclear. The CDR3 totals 15 residues. V was cut by 2 bases and J by 0 bases, with 10 bases left in between. Germline V CDR1 and CDR2: MNHEY, SVGEGT. The CDR3: CASSYPATLNTEAFF. The CDR3 DNA reads as TGTGCCAGCAGTTACCCGGCGACACTGAACACTGAAGCTTTCTTT.

The V and J genes are TRBV14 and TRBJ1-1; D possibly corresponds to TRBD1 (5 bases). This CDR3 is built from 11 residues. The germline gives CDR1 SGHDN, CDR2 FVKESK. Trimming shortened V by 1 base and J by 11 bases, and 8 bases separated the two germline ends. The CDR3 sequence: CASSQGGRAFF. In nucleotides, the CDR3 is TGTGCCAGCAGCCAAGGGGGACGTGCTTTCTTT.

Points on this clonotype: A junction boundary mismatches the germline segment, possibly from a read error. The chain combines TRBV7-6 with TRBJ2-5, with D unclear. CDR3 size: 14 residues. CDR1 and CDR2 (germline): SGHVS, FNYEAQ. Written as DNA, the CDR3 is TGTGCCAGCAGCTTAGCGGCCCTACAAGGGACCCAGTACTTC. Protein product: CASSLAALQGTQYF.

Here the CDR3 reads CASSPGHQRTWDTEAFF. CDR3 coding DNA: TGTGCCAGCAGCCCCGGACACCAAAGGACATGGGACACTGAAGCTTTCTTT. This chain joins TRBV7-2 and TRBJ1-1, with TRBD1 as a possible D gene (5 bases). Germline V gives CDR1 SGHTA, CDR2 FQGNSA. CDR3 size: 17 residues. V was cut by 5 bases and J by 3 bases, with 22 bases left in between.

This clonotype has a handful of counts. The chain is built from TRBV20-1 and TRBJ2-4; 8 bases are shared with TRBD1. CDR1 is DFQATT, CDR2 SNEGSKA, per germline (reference sequence). The CDR3 covers 16 residues. V was pared by 6 bases and J by 2 bases, with 12 bases of the junction left unmatched. The CDR3 DNA is TGCAGTGCGACCCCCCCGGGACAGGTCTCCAAAAACATTCAGTACTTC. Its protein product is CSATPPGQVSKNIQYF.

The chain has TRBV7-3 and TRBJ2-3; TRBD2 is a possible D gene (6 bases). The V and J ends lost 0 bases and 5 bases respectively, with 18 bases between them. Germline lookup yields CDR1 SGHTA and CDR2 FQGTGA. This CDR3 comprises 17 residues. The CDR3 DNA follows: TGTGCCAGCAGCTTAACGGGTACCGGGAGTCGTAGAGATACGCAGTATTTT. Translated: CASSLTGTGSRRDTQYF.

This clonotype has a handful of counts. This sequence joins TRBV4-3 and TRBJ2-7; the match to TRBD1 covers 9 bases. The junction had 10 bases not matched to a gene; V was cut back by 1 base and J by 6 bases. Germline CDR1 reads LGHNA; CDR2 reads YSLEER. The length of the CDR3 is 16 residues. The CDR3 loop reads CASSQGHRDRVGEQYF. Here the CDR3 DNA reads TGCGCCAGCAGCCAAGGGCACCGGGACAGGGTTGGCGAGCAGTACTTC.

A few counts support this clonotype. This chain uses TRBV7-3 with TRBJ2-7; TRBD1 agrees at 11 bases. Germline V gene lookup returns CDR1 SGHTA and CDR2 FQGTGA. Trimming removed 5 bases from V and 5 bases from J; junction bases left unmatched: 5. This CDR3 comprises 14 residues. The CDR3 sequence is CASSKGQGAHEQYF. CDR3 in DNA: TGTGCCAGCAGCAAAGGACAGGGGGCCCACGAGCAGTACTTC.

The CDR3 is CASSEAPEGEQFF. Written as DNA, the CDR3 is TGTGCCAGCAGTGAGGCTCCCGAGGGTGAGCAGTTCTTC. This chain connects TRBV2 to TRBJ2-1; a possible D gene is TRBD2 (5 bases). Trimming shortened V by 3 bases and J by 9 bases, and 12 bases separated the two germline ends. The length of the CDR3 is 13 residues. In germline, CDR1 is SNHLY, CDR2 FYNNEI.

The V gene is TRBV14, the J gene TRBJ1-2; D ambiguous. V lost 0 bases and J 4 bases, leaving 6 bases between the germline ends. The CDR3 extends over 13 amino acids. CDR1 is SGHDN, CDR2 FVKESK, per germline. The CDR3 region is CASSQEGTYGYTF. Here the CDR3 DNA reads TGTGCCAGCAGCCAAGAGGGCACCTATGGCTACACCTTC.

V usage is TRBV6-2 or TRBV6-3 and J usage is TRBJ1-6, with D uncertain. Trimming left V 0 bases short and J 10 bases short, with 13 bases between. This CDR3 comprises 15 residues. In germline, CDR1 is MNHEY, CDR2 SVGEGT. This CDR3 is CASSYSAGSRSPLHF. CDR3 bases: TGTGCCAGCAGTTACTCGGCAGGTAGCCGCTCACCCCTCCACTTT.

In DNA, the CDR3 is TGTGCCAGCGGCCCCCCCAGGGTGGGTCAGCCCCAGCATTTT. Its translation: CASGPPRVGQPQHF. This chain uses TRBV7-8 with TRBJ1-5, with a weak D call TRBD1 (5 bases). The V end was cut by 8 bases, the J end by 6 bases, with 17 bases between. The CDR3 runs 14 residues. The germline gives CDR1 SGHVS, CDR2 FQNEAQ.

V is TRBV13 and J is TRBJ2-2, with D uncertain. The CDR3 has 15 amino acids. Trimming shortened V by 3 bases and J by 4 bases, and 12 bases separated the two germline ends. In germline, CDR1 is PRHDT, CDR2 FYEKMQ (reference sequence). CDR3: CASSLTITGTGELFF. Written as DNA, the CDR3 is TGTGCCAGCAGCTTGACAATAACTGGCACCGGGGAGCTGTTTTTT.

This clonotype was counted at least ten times. The chain combines TRBV12-3 or TRBV12-4 with TRBJ1-6, with D perhaps matching TRBD1 (5 bases). There are 14 residues in the CDR3. The V end lost 7 bases, the J end lost 10 bases, and 17 bases lay between the germline ends. This chain's CDR3 is CASTPVGQDSPLHF. The DNA of the CDR3 is TGTGCCAGCACCCCGGTGGGGCAGGACTCACCCCTCCACTTT.

This clonotype was observed at least ten times. This chain links TRBV2 with TRBJ2-7; D remains ambiguous. The CDR3 is 14 residues long. Germline CDR1 is SNHLY and CDR2 is FYNNEI. V shed 6 bases and J shed 6 bases, with 18 bases lying between them. The CDR3 protein is CASRFLQLVSEQYF. CDR3 coding DNA: TGTGCCAGCAGATTCCTCCAATTGGTGAGCGAGCAGTACTTC.

This clonotype was observed a few times. The CDR3 here is CASSLVGGANRNTEAFF. The DNA of the CDR3 is TGTGCCAGCAGCTTAGTAGGAGGGGCGAACCGAAACACTGAAGCTTTCTTT. J is TRBJ1-1 and V is TRBV7-9; weak D call: TRBD1 (5 bases). The germline V and J ends were trimmed by 1 base and 2 bases, with 17 bases remaining between them. From germline, CDR1 is SEHNR and CDR2 FQNEAQ (reference sequence). The CDR3 runs to 17 residues.

At least ten counts were recorded for this clonotype. The V and J genes are TRBV2 and TRBJ1-1; 9 bases fit TRBD1. CDR1 and CDR2 from the germline V gene are SNHLY and FYNNEI. With V trimmed by 5 bases and J by 5 bases, 6 bases remained unmatched. The CDR3 contains 14 residues. The CDR3 coding sequence is TGTGCCAGCAGTACGACAGGGGGTTATACTGAAGCTTTCTTT. Amino acids: CASSTTGGYTEAFF.